Below are 22 T cell receptor beta chains sequenced from a single sample in a study of low-dose radiotherapy and immunotherapy resistance in tumors. Gene-specific TRAV and TRBV primers were used for first-strand cDNA, covering alpha and beta chains. The authors ran 15 to 20 PCR cycles to amplify TCRs with a constant-region primer and V-primer adapter. MiXCR was run by TCRdb on the reads, yielding one entry per CDR3 protein. The sample contains approximately 46,000 distinct CDR3 sequences, less than 30% of which appear only once. Time point noted: after trial treatment. Treatment noted: LDRT plus nivolumab, ipilimumab, low-dose cyclophosphamide and aspirin (RACIN trial). Material: PBMCs, obtained after low-dose radiotherapy plus immunotherapy. These receptors all come from a male donor with prostate cancer.

This clonotype was recorded at least ten times. This chain connects TRBV14 to TRBJ2-1, with TRBD1 matching over 12 bases. After removal of 6 bases from V and 6 bases from J, the junction contained 15 bases not matched to a gene. The CDR3 is 18 residues long. From germline, CDR1 is SGHDN and CDR2 FVKESK. The CDR3 coding sequence is TGTGCCAGCAGTTCCACCGGGACAGGGGGCAGGCTACCCAATGAGCAGTTCTTC. Protein: CASSSTGTGGRLPNEQFF.

This clonotype occurred many times. The gene calls are TRBV10-3 and TRBJ2-5; unclear D gene. V lost 3 bases and J 5 bases, leaving 16 bases between the germline ends. CDR1 is ENHRY, CDR2 SYGVKD, per germline. The CDR3 is 15 residues long. CDR3 region: CAISDVGSSGETQYF. CDR3 nucleotides: TGTGCCATCAGTGATGTTGGGTCGTCGGGTGAGACCCAGTACTTC.

This clonotype was recorded many times. The chain joins TRBV28 to TRBJ1-4; D is unclear. The CDR3 sequence is 13 residues long. Trimming took off 6 bases at V and 7 bases at J, with 12 bases between the two ends. The germline gives CDR1 MDHEN, CDR2 SYDVKM. The CDR3 reads CASRTTPIEKLFF. The CDR3 nucleotides read TGTGCCAGCAGGACTACCCCCATTGAAAAACTGTTTTTT.

The chain has TRBV25-1 and TRBJ2-1, with D unresolved. The CDR3 is made up of 11 amino acids. Trimming took off 1 base at V and 7 bases at J, with 2 bases between the two ends. Germline V gene sequence: CDR1 MGHDK, CDR2 SYGVNS. The CDR3 reads CASSEWNEQFF. In nucleotides, the CDR3 is TGTGCCAGCAGTGAATGGAATGAGCAGTTCTTC.

The chain recombines TRBV12-3 or TRBV12-4 with TRBJ2-1, with D perhaps matching TRBD1 (6 bases). V was pared by 5 bases and J by 2 bases, with 13 bases between. The CDR3 covers 15 residues. For the CDR3, the DNA is TGTGCCAGCAGTCCTAACAGGGTGCCCTACAATGAGCAGTTCTTC. Its protein product is CASSPNRVPYNEQFF.

With respect to this clonotype: With only one base between it and a far larger clone, this is likely a read error. The chain uses TRBV5-8 and TRBJ2-7; 7 bases map to TRBD2. The CDR3 loop spans 16 amino acids. Germline CDR1 reads SGHTS; CDR2 reads YDEGEE. V lost 4 bases to trimming and J lost 7 bases; unmatched junction nucleotides: 17. The CDR3 DNA is TGTGCCAGCAGCCGGGGGGACTCCTCCCTTTACAATGAGCAGTACTTC. Translating it yields CASSRGDSSLYNEQYF. The full variable domain, rest sourced from reference TRBV5-8 and TRBJ2-7, is EAGVTQSPTHLIKTRGQQATLRCSPISGHTSVYWYQQALGLGLQFLLWYDEGEERNRGNFPPRFSGRQFPNYSSELNVNALELEDSALYLCASSRGDSSLYNEQYFGPGTRLTVT.

In its sample, this clonotype was seen many times. The rearrangement joins TRBV24-1 to TRBJ2-5, with TRBD1 matching over 8 bases. This CDR3 region has 18 residues. V gave up 4 bases and J gave up 4 bases; unmatched junction bases: 16. CDR1 is KGHDR and CDR2 is SFDVKD in the germline V gene. The CDR3 protein is CATSESPLQGEVRETQYF. The CDR3 DNA follows: TGTGCCACCAGTGAATCCCCCCTACAGGGGGAGGTTCGAGAGACCCAGTACTTC.

This clonotype occurred many times. The chain has TRBV5-1 and TRBJ2-1; D unclear. CDR1 and CDR2 from the germline V gene are SGHRS and YFSETQ. The CDR3 has 11 amino acids. Trimming removed 6 bases at V and 0 bases at J, with 1 base between. This CDR3 is CASTSYNEQFF. CDR3 coding DNA: TGCGCCAGCACCTCCTACAATGAGCAGTTCTTC.

This rearrangement joins TRBV20-1 to TRBJ1-2; 7 bases are shared with TRBD1. Germline CDR1 DFQATT, CDR2 SNEGSKA (reference sequence). The CDR3 has 13 residues. V lost 5 bases to trimming and J lost 14 bases; unmatched junction nucleotides: 17. The CDR3 DNA reads TGCAGTGCTTACCCTCAGGACAGGACCTTCCCTACCTTC. Its protein product is CSAYPQDRTFPTF.

This clonotype was counted ten times or more. The chain links TRBV27 to TRBJ1-6; D might be TRBD1 (6 bases). This CDR3 has 14 amino acids. Germline V gives CDR1 MNHEY, CDR2 SMNVEV (reference sequence). Trimming shortened V by 5 bases and J by 10 bases, and 15 bases separated the two germline ends. The CDR3 loop reads CASSPSGAVSPLHF. The CDR3 nucleotides read TGTGCCAGCAGTCCCTCGGGGGCAGTCTCACCCCTCCACTTT.

This clonotype was counted ten times or more. The chain carries TRBV6-5 and TRBJ1-2; 9 nucleotides agree with TRBD1. Germline CDR1 and CDR2: MNHEY and SVGAGI. J lost 0 bases, V lost 5 bases, and 1 base had no gene match. The CDR3 length is 14 residues. The CDR3: CASSGTGPNYGYTF. CDR3 sequence (DNA): TGTGCCAGCAGTGGGACAGGGCCTAACTATGGCTACACCTTC.

Note on this clonotype: No DNA is shown, since the ends of the CDR3 on it are uncertain; the CDR3 is the one TCRdb lists. This chain connects TRBV6-1 to TRBJ2-2; the table's D call, TRBD1, has no DNA check behind it. The CDR3 has 18 amino acids, counting both end residues. Per germline, CDR1 MNHNS and CDR2 SASEGT. The CDR3: CASRRAGTANTGELFFFF.

This clonotype was observed at least ten times. The V and J genes are TRBV7-2 and TRBJ2-1, with D possibly TRBD2 on 5 matching bases. The CDR3 contains 12 residues. V was cut by 6 bases and J by 11 bases, with 14 bases left in between. Germline V gene data show CDR1 as SGHTA and CDR2 as FQGNSA. CDR3 in amino acids: CASSSTAGQQFF. CDR3 coding DNA: TGTGCCAGCAGTTCGACGGCGGGCCAGCAGTTCTTC. Filled out from reference TRBV7-2 and TRBJ2-1, the complete variable domain reads GAGVSQSPSNKVTEKGKDVELRCDPISGHTALYWYRQSLGQGLEFLIYFQGNSAPDKSGLPSDRFSAERTGGSVSTLTIQRTQQEDSAVYLCASSSTAGQQFFGPGTRLTVL.

This clonotype came up many times. Here the CDR3 DNA reads TGTGCCAGCAGCGTAGTGGTGACAGGACCGGGTGGCTACACCTTC. It specifies CASSVVVTGPGGYTF. The rearrangement joins TRBV9 to TRBJ1-2; D may be TRBD1 (6 bases). CDR3 length equals 15 residues. V lost 0 bases and J 7 bases, leaving 16 bases between the germline ends. Germline V gene lookup returns CDR1 SGDLS and CDR2 YYNGEE.

This clonotype was recorded at least ten times. V and J are TRBV24-1 and TRBJ2-1, with 14 bases matching TRBD2. V was clipped by 4 bases and J by 12 bases; unmatched bases: 7. CDR1 and CDR2 from the germline V gene are KGHDR and SFDVKD. This CDR3 has 15 amino acids. CDR3 protein: CATSDLGLAGVGQFF. Written as DNA, the CDR3 is TGTGCCACCAGTGACCTGGGACTAGCGGGAGTAGGGCAGTTCTTC.

This clonotype was detected ten times or more. The CDR3 DNA is TGTGCCAGCAGCTCCCAGACTCCCTCCTACGAGCAGTACTTC. Its translation is CASSSQTPSYEQYF. The rearrangement links TRBV7-9 to TRBJ2-7; D unresolved. With 4 bases removed from V and 0 bases from J, the gap between germline ends came to 10 bases. Looked up from germline, CDR1 is SEHNR and CDR2 is FQNEAQ (reference sequence). This CDR3 comprises 14 residues.

This clonotype was found many times. This chain uses TRBV7-3 with TRBJ2-1, with D unclear. Germline CDR1 reads SGHTA; CDR2 reads FQGTGA. Trimming shortened V by 4 bases and J by 4 bases, and 8 bases separated the two germline ends. This CDR3 is 13 amino acids long. Here the CDR3 DNA reads TGTGCCAGCAGCTCAGACCATTACAATGAGCAGTTCTTC. Amino acids: CASSSDHYNEQFF.

A few counts support this clonotype. V and J are TRBV6-2 or TRBV6-3 and TRBJ1-4; TRBD1 aligns across 10 bases. CDR1 is MNHEY, CDR2 SVGEGT, per germline. Trimming removed 5 bases from V and 7 bases from J; junction bases left unmatched: 7. The CDR3 is 15 residues long. The chain's CDR3 is CASSETGTGVEKLFF. The CDR3 DNA reads TGTGCCAGCAGTGAGACCGGGACAGGGGTTGAAAAACTGTTTTTT.

The chain recombines TRBV2 with TRBJ2-7, with TRBD2 identical over 8 bases. Germline lookup yields CDR1 SNHLY and CDR2 FYNNEI. The junction had 5 bases not matched to a gene; V was cut back by 0 bases and J by 4 bases. The CDR3 has 15 residues. The CDR3, as DNA: TGTGCCAGCAGTGAAGCGGGGCTAGCGGGTTACGAGCAGTACTTC. Translated: CASSEAGLAGYEQYF.

V usage is TRBV18 and J usage is TRBJ2-6; D possibly corresponds to TRBD1 (6 bases). The germline V gene encodes CDR1 KGHSH and CDR2 LQKENI. The CDR3 runs 14 residues. V lost 4 bases and J 6 bases, leaving 10 bases between the germline ends. In DNA, the CDR3 is TGTGCCAGCTCACGGGCAGGGGAGGCCAACGTCCTGACTTTC. Amino acids: CASSRAGEANVLTF. The full variable domain, completed using reference TRBV18 and TRBJ2-6, is NAGVMQNPRHLVRRRGQEARLRCSPMKGHSHVYWYRQLPEEGLKFMVYLQKENIIDESGMPKERFSAEFPKEGPSILRIQQVVRGDSAAYFCASSRAGEANVLTFGAGSRLTVL.

This clonotype showed up many times. The junction departs from germline at one end; a sequencing error may be responsible. The chain couples TRBV28 to TRBJ1-2, with no clear D. The germline V gene encodes CDR1 MDHEN and CDR2 SYDVKM. This CDR3 has 10 amino acids. The CDR3: CASSNGRISF. The CDR3 DNA sequence: TGTGCCAGCAGTAATGGGCGGATCAGTTTC.

This clonotype was found many times. The chain recombines TRBV7-2 with TRBJ1-5; D is ambiguous. Germline lookup yields CDR1 SGHTA and CDR2 FQGNSA. This CDR3 is 13 amino acids long. Trimming took 5 bases from V and 6 from J, leaving 11 bases between them. CDR3 nucleotide sequence: TGTGCCAGCAGCCCCCCCGCTGGTCAGCCCCAGCATTTT. Its protein product is CASSPPAGQPQHF.